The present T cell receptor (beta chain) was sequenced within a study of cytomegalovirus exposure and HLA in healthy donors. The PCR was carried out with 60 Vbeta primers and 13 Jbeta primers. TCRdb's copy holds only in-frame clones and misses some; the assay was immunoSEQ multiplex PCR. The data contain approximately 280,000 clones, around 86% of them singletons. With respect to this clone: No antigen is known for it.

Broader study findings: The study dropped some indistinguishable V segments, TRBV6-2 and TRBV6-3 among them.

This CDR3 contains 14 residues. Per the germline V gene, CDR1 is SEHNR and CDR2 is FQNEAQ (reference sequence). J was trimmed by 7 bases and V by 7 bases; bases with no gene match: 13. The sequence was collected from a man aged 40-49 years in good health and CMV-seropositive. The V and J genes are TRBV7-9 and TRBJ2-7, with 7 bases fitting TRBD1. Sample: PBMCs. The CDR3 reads CASTQRQGDNEQYF. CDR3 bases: TGTGCCAGCACCCAAAGACAGGGCGACAATGAGCAGTACTTC.